This T cell receptor (beta chain) was profiled in a study of T-cell reconstitution after alpha-beta-depleted transplantation in children (dated by TCRdb to the mid-2010s). Study-wide context: Using TCR repertoire profiling, the study quantitatively followed how T-cell immune reconstitution unfolded in children after TCRalphabeta/CD19-depleted allogeneic hematopoietic cell transplantation. Study-wide conclusions, independent of this receptor: Apparently early alphabetaT-cell count recovery about two months after transplant reportedly relied on only several hundred rapidly expanded clones derived from non-depleted graft cells. Over subsequent months, a decline in hyperexpanded clone frequencies was noted, and after one year, T-cell counts and TCRbeta diversity were mostly ascribed to newly produced T cells. In some patients, the high TCRbeta diversity seen at day 60 was put down to recipient T cells and intrathymic progenitors that had survived conditioning.

Relative to germline, V is 6 bases shorter and J is 4 bases shorter, with 18 bases between their ends. From the germline V gene (reference sequence), CDR1 is DFQATT and CDR2 is SNEGSKA. Counted from cysteine to phenylalanine, this CDR3 has 15 amino acids. Only the CDR3 portion is preserved as DNA: 45 bases, with reading frame beginning at the first base. Libraries came from PCR. Sequencing instrument: Illumina HiSeq 2500. TCR library preparation used molecular barcoding, with unique molecular identifiers applied to normalize quantification of the TCRbeta repertoire. The public reads were reanalyzed by TCRdb: fastp trimming at Q25, MiXCR alignment, in-frame beta chains only. Every entry covers one CDR3 protein and lists the most common genes and DNA from its rows. Within this sample are some 840,000 distinct CDR3 sequences, with 16% of them counted one time only. Around 5% of the sample is taken by the ten largest.

This clonotype was seen repeatedly, ten times or more. Its antigen target is currently unknown. No base qualities exist here, and no much larger clone lies one base off it. This sample's treatment or condition label indicates: allogeneic hematopoietic cell transplantation with graft depleted of TCRalphabeta T cells and CD19 B cells. TCRalphabeta/CD19-depleted allogeneic hematopoietic cell grafts were given to the transplant recipients, all of whom were children. This receptor chain uses TRBV20-1 and TRBJ1-4, and the D gene may be TRBD1, 6 bases matching. This specimen consisted of PBMCs, mostly from graft donor cells, obtained 360 days after TCRalphabeta/CD19-depleted stem cell transplant. The sequence was obtained from a male patient younger than 18 who had a stem cell transplant for acute lymphoblastic leukemia, so the T cells may come from the graft donor. The CDR3 protein is CSARRGAWSNEKLFF. In nucleotides, the sequence is TGCAGTGCCAGGCGGGGGGCGTGGAGTAATGAAAAACTGTTTTTT.